This TCR beta chain was found in a study of T cells in Graves' hyperthyroidism and ophthalmopathy. Criteria for exclusion of patients were uncontrolled infection, other autoimmune disease, pregnancy or lactation. Amplification targeted TCR beta CDR3 regions from RNA transcripts. The HTBI primer set was used in a first-round RT-PCR of the TCR CDR3. Each CDR3 protein gets one entry after TCRdb re-called the multiplex PCR reads with MiXCR. The sample lists more than 350,000 distinct CDR3 sequences; roughly 15% were seen once. Germline V gene data show CDR1 as MGHRA and CDR2 as YSYEKL. Trimming shortened V by 1 base and J by 2 bases, and 7 bases separated the two germline ends. The CDR3 spans 14 residues.

Sequencing was carried out using blood. The sequence came from a woman aged 25 to 39 with Graves' ophthalmopathy. The chain uses TRBV4-1 and TRBJ2-3; D possibly matches TRBD1 or TRBD2 (5 bases each). The chain's CDR3 is CASSQAGTTDTQYF. The CDR3 DNA follows: TGCGCCAGCAGCCAAGCCGGGACCACAGATACGCAGTATTTT.